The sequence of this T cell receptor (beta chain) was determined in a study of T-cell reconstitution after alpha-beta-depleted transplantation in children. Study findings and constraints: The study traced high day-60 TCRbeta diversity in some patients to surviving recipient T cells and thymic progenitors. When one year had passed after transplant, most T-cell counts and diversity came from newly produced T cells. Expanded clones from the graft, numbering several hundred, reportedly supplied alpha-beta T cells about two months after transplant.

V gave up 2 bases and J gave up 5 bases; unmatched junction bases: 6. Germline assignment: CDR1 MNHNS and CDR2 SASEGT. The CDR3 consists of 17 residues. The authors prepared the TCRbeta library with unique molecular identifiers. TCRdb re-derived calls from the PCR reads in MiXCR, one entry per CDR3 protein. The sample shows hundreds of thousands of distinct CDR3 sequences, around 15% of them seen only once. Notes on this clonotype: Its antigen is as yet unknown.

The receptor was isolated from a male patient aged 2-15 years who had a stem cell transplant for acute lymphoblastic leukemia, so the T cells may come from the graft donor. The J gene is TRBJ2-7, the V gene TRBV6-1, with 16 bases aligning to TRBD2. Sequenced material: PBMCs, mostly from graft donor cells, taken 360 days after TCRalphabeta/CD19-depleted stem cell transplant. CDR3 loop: CASSEWGLAGGPDEQYF. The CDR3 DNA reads TGTGCCAGCAGTGAATGGGGACTAGCGGGAGGGCCGGACGAGCAGTACTTC.